This passage covers 19 T cell receptor beta chains from one sample sequenced in a study of patients and donors after allogeneic stem cell transplantation. One entry per CDR3 protein, called by TCRdb with MiXCR from the RT-PCR reads. The table has about a million distinct CDR3 sequences, roughly 18% seen once. The material sequenced was blood, either unsorted or a sorted T cell fraction (not recorded which). These receptors came from a human donor who was either an allogeneic HSCT recipient or a stem cell or donor lymphocyte infusion donor (not recorded which). It is not recorded whose cells these are; they may come from a transplant donor.

About this clonotype itself: At one of its ends the junction is not consistent with the germline gene, which may arise from a read error. The rearrangement links TRBV7-9 to TRBJ2-7, with 13 bases aligning to TRBD2. The CDR3 has 12 residues. CDR1 is SEHNR, CDR2 FQNEAQ, per germline (reference sequence). DNA for the CDR3: TGTGCCAGCAGCTTGGGACTAGCGGGAATTAGCTGG. This translates into CASSLGLAGISW.

This clonotype was observed a handful of times. The chain couples TRBV25-1 to TRBJ2-7; 7 bases are shared with TRBD1. J gave up 2 bases and V 4 bases, and 14 bases lay outside the gene matches. This CDR3 is 17 amino acids long. Germline CDR1 reads MGHDK; CDR2 reads SYGVNS. This CDR3 is CASSARSGRTGTYEQYF. CDR3 nucleotide sequence: TGTGCCAGCAGTGCACGATCCGGCCGGACAGGCACCTACGAGCAGTACTTC.

This clonotype came up many times. The CDR3 bases are TGCAGTGCAGAGACAGCGAGCTCCTACAATGAGCAGTTCTTC. Its protein product is CSAETASSYNEQFF. This chain joins TRBV20-1 and TRBJ2-1; D is possibly TRBD1 (5 bases). With 6 bases removed from V and 0 bases from J, the gap between germline ends came to 12 bases. From germline, CDR1 is DFQATT and CDR2 SNEGSKA (reference sequence). There are 14 residues in the CDR3.

The chain couples TRBV5-5 to TRBJ2-4; 7 bases match TRBD2. The V and J ends lost 2 bases and 0 bases, in that order; junction bases with no gene match: 11. CDR1 is SGHKS, CDR2 YYEKEE, per germline (reference sequence). The CDR3 contains 18 residues. The CDR3 DNA sequence: TGTGCCAGCAGCTTCTCTAGCGGAGTTATTATAGCCAAAAACATTCAGTACTTC. Translated: CASSFSSGVIIAKNIQYF.

This clonotype was observed a few times. This chain connects TRBV11-2 to TRBJ2-2; possibly TRBD2 for D (5 bases). Trimming removed 1 base from V and 4 bases from J, with 22 bases in between. Germline-derived CDR1 and CDR2 are SGHAT and FQNNGV. The CDR3 consists of 19 residues. In nucleotides, the CDR3 is TGTGCCAGCAGCTTAGTACTAGAATTGAGGGCCGGGTCCACCGGGGAGCTGTTTTTT. Encoded protein: CASSLVLELRAGSTGELFF. Full variable domain (missing parts from reference TRBV11-2 and TRBJ2-2): EAGVAQSPRYKIIEKRQSVAFWCNPISGHATLYWYQQILGQGPKLLIQFQNNGVVDDSQLPKDRFSAERLKGVDSTLKIQPAKLEDSAVYLCASSLVLELRAGSTGELFFGEGSRLTVL.

In nucleotides, the CDR3 is TGTGCCAGCATCGGGACAGGGAGCTCCTATAATTCACCCCTCCACTTT. Amino acids: CASIGTGSSYNSPLHF. V usage is TRBV2 and J usage is TRBJ1-6; 9 bases fit TRBD1. J was trimmed by 0 bases and V by 7 bases; bases with no gene match: 4. Germline CDR1 and CDR2: SNHLY and FYNNEI. The CDR3 contains 16 residues.

The V call is TRBV3-1, the J call TRBJ1-6, with 7 bases lining up with TRBD1. Per germline, CDR1 LGHDT and CDR2 YNNKEL (reference sequence). The CDR3 contains 17 residues. The V gene end was trimmed by 4 bases and the J gene end by 8 bases; junction bases not matched to a gene: 14. The CDR3 sequence is CASSLHPRDSPYSPLHF. The CDR3 bases are TGTGCCAGCAGCCTCCACCCCCGGGACAGCCCCTATTCACCCCTCCACTTT.

At least ten counts were recorded for this clonotype. The DNA for the CDR3 is TGTGCCACCAGCGGCAGACGAGCTGAAGCTTTCTTT. Its protein product is CATSGRRAEAFF. This chain connects TRBV15 to TRBJ1-1; D is unclear. The V gene's germline CDR1 is LNHNV and CDR2 YYDKDF (reference sequence). V was cut by 5 bases and J by 6 bases, with 10 bases left in between. This CDR3 is built from 12 residues.

This clonotype was seen a handful of times. This chain joins TRBV20-1 and TRBJ2-5; the D gene is possibly TRBD1 (5 bases). Trimming pared 5 bases from V and 0 bases from J, leaving 13 bases between. This CDR3 has 14 residues. The V gene's germline CDR1 is DFQATT and CDR2 SNEGSKA (reference sequence). The CDR3 reads CSAHQGSNQETQYF. The CDR3 region has the DNA TGCAGTGCTCACCAGGGTAGCAACCAAGAGACCCAGTACTTC.

The chain couples TRBV29-1 to TRBJ2-7; D is possibly TRBD1 or TRBD2 (5 bases each). The CDR3 totals 12 residues. V was shortened by 4 bases and J by 1 base, with 8 bases between the two germline ends. CDR1 is SQVTM and CDR2 is ANQGSEA in the germline V gene. As DNA, the CDR3 is TGCAGCGTTGGGGACGGATCCTACGAGCAGTACTTC. Protein sequence: CSVGDGSYEQYF.

V gene TRBV5-1 combines with J gene TRBJ2-5; TRBD1 agrees at 7 bases. The CDR3 is 13 residues long. Per germline, CDR1 SGHRS and CDR2 YFSETQ. The V and J ends lost 7 bases and 5 bases, in that order; junction bases with no gene match: 8. The CDR3 nucleotides read TGCGCCAGCCTTCAGACAGGGAAGGAGACCCAGTACTTC. It encodes CASLQTGKETQYF.

This clonotype has more than one count but fewer than ten. The rearrangement joins TRBV3-1 to TRBJ1-5; D is perhaps TRBD1 (6 bases). Deletions cut 1 base from V and 6 bases from J, with 10 bases between. Germline V gene sequence: CDR1 LGHDT, CDR2 YNNKEL (reference sequence). The CDR3 consists of 14 residues. CDR3 in DNA: TGTGCCAGCAGCCAAGCAGGGGCAACTCAGCCCCAGCATTTT. Residues: CASSQAGATQPQHF.

This clonotype was observed a handful of times. This chain links TRBV14 with TRBJ2-7; 7 bases map to TRBD2. The CDR3 length is 13 residues. Looked up from germline, CDR1 is SGHDN and CDR2 is FVKESK. Unmatched junction bases numbered 11, after V lost 8 bases and J lost 7 bases. The chain's CDR3 is CASPRSSSGEQYF. The CDR3, as DNA: TGTGCCAGCCCCCGGAGTAGTAGCGGGGAGCAGTACTTC. The whole variable domain, remainder taken from reference TRBV14 and TRBJ2-7, is EAGVTQFPSHSVIEKGQTVTLRCDPISGHDNLYWYRRVMGKEIKFLLHFVKESKQDESGMPNNRFLAERTGGTYSTLKVQPAELEDSGVYFCASPRSSSGEQYFGPGTRLTVT.

In this sample, this clonotype turned up a few times. This chain links TRBV4-2 with TRBJ1-5; D unresolved. The V gene's germline CDR1 is LGHNA and CDR2 YNFKEQ. The CDR3 is 16 residues long. Trimming removed 0 bases from V and 0 bases from J, with 9 bases in between. The CDR3 loop reads CASSQEIGDSNQPQHF. The DNA of the CDR3 is TGTGCCAGCAGCCAAGAAATTGGGGATAGCAATCAGCCCCAGCATTTT.

This clonotype has ten or more counts. The V gene is TRBV12-3 or TRBV12-4, the J gene TRBJ1-2, with D possibly TRBD1 on 5 matching bases. Trimming removed 0 bases at V and 4 bases at J, with 9 bases between. The CDR3 runs to 14 residues. The CDR3 DNA is TGTGCCAGCAGTTTAGCCAGGGTCGGCTATGGCTACACCTTC. Its translation is CASSLARVGYGYTF.

The sample holds many counts of this clonotype. The chain employs TRBV29-1 and TRBJ2-7; no firm D call. The CDR3 sequence is 13 residues long. With 7 bases removed from V and 2 bases from J, the gap between germline ends came to 15 bases. Germline lookup yields CDR1 SQVTM and CDR2 ANQGSEA. CDR3 in DNA: TGCAGCGCCCGCCTGGAAGGCACCTACGAGCAGTACTTC. This codes for CSARLEGTYEQYF.

The rearrangement uses TRBV18 and TRBJ2-1; D call uncertain. The CDR3 totals 14 residues. Germline V gene sequence: CDR1 KGHSH, CDR2 LQKENI. Trimming cost V 4 bases and J 6 bases, with 13 bases left between them. The CDR3 is CASSLPSRGNEQFF. The CDR3 DNA is TGTGCCAGCTCACTACCTTCACGTGGCAATGAGCAGTTCTTC.

This chain uses TRBV20-1 with TRBJ2-1; 8 bases map to TRBD2. V gave up 2 bases and J gave up 7 bases; unmatched junction bases: 10. Germline CDR1 reads DFQATT; CDR2 reads SNEGSKA (reference sequence). CDR3 length equals 15 residues. The CDR3 DNA reads TGCAGTGCTAGATCTCCCGGGACTAGTCATAATGAGCAGTTCTTC. It codes for CSARSPGTSHNEQFF.

In its sample, this clonotype was seen a few times. The J gene is TRBJ1-5, the V gene TRBV9, with D uncertain. Trimming removed 3 bases at V and 3 bases at J, with 10 bases between. CDR3 length: 14 amino acids. CDR1 and CDR2 from the germline V gene are SGDLS and YYNGEE. The CDR3 region has the DNA TGTGCCAGCAGCGGCTGGCAGGTCAATCAGCCCCAGCATTTT. It encodes CASSGWQVNQPQHF. Together with reference TRBV9 and TRBJ1-5, the CDR3 gives the full variable domain: DSGVTQTPKHLITATGQRVTLRCSPRSGDLSVYWYQQSLDQGLQFLIQYYNGEERAKGNILERFSAQQFPDLHSELNLSSLELGDSALYFCASSGWQVNQPQHFGDGTRLSIL.